Only a few counts were recorded for the clone carrying this T cell receptor beta chain. These data belong to a study of shared clonotypes between healthy human individuals. Study processing details: Quality scores were absent from the junction-only immunoSEQ sequences, so filtering differed. Assay used: immunoSEQ multiplex PCR; TCRdb lists only in-frame clones, some missing. Clone size and V and J calls were adopted from that table, with D and trimming inferred from the DNA. The sample consists of roughly 1 million clones, 75% to 85% of them appearing once. The CDR3 has 15 residues. The germline CDR1 and CDR2 sequences are SGHTS and YDEGEE. After removal of 5 bases from V and 0 bases from J, the junction contained 7 bases not matched to a gene.

Sequencing was performed on memory CD4+ T cells from PBMCs. Subset noted: CD45RA-negative fraction. The chain employs TRBV5-8 and TRBJ1-2; the match to TRBD1 covers 7 bases. The receptor was derived from a young man in good health. Some clones in this sample may be carry-over from other donors' samples. DNA of the CDR3: TGTGCCAGCAGATCGCCGGGACAGTCTAACTATGGCTACACCTTC. Protein sequence: CASRSPGQSNYGYTF.